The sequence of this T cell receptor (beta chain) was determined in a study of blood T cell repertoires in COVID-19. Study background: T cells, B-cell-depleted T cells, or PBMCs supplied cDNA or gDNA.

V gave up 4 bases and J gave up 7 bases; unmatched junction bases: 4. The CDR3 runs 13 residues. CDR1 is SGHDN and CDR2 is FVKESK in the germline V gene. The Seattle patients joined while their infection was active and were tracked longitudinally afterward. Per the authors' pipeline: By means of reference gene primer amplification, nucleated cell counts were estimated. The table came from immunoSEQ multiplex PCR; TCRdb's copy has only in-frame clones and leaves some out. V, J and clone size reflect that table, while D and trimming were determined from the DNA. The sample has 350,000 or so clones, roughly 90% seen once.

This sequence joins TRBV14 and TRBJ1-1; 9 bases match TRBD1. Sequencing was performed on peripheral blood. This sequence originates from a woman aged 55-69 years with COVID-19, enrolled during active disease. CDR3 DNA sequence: TGTGCCAGCAGCCCAGGGACAGGGTATGAAGCTTTCTTT. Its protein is CASSPGTGYEAFF.